These 17 T cell receptor beta chains were sequenced from one sample in a study of cytomegalovirus exposure and HLA in healthy donors. Vbeta (60) and Jbeta (13) primers were used in the PCR. Generated by immunoSEQ multiplex PCR, the TCRdb table keeps only in-frame clones and is missing some. This sample has over 150,000 clones, with about 82% found just once. Sequencing input: PBMCs. The source is a male donor in good health and CMV-seronegative.

The V gene is TRBV9, the J gene TRBJ2-7; TRBD1 matches at 7 bases. The CDR3 extends over 14 amino acids. The V gene end was trimmed by 3 bases and the J gene end by 1 base; junction bases not matched to a gene: 4. Per the germline V gene, CDR1 is SGDLS and CDR2 is YYNGEE. CDR3 nucleotide sequence: TGTGCCAGCAGCGCCGGGACAGAGTCCTACGAGCAGTACTTC. Protein: CASSAGTESYEQYF.

This clone was seen a few times. CDR3: CASNPPGSYGYTF. CDR3 DNA sequence: TGTGCCAGCAACCCTCCGGGTTCCTATGGCTACACCTTC. The chain recombines TRBV7-9 with TRBJ1-2; D not certain. This CDR3 comprises 13 residues. Germline V lookup: CDR1 SEHNR, CDR2 FQNEAQ (reference sequence). Trimming pared 7 bases from V and 4 bases from J, leaving 13 bases between.

J is TRBJ2-7 and V is TRBV5-8, with D maybe TRBD1 (5 bases). The V end was cut by 5 bases, the J end by 3 bases, with 15 bases between. This CDR3 contains 14 residues. The germline V gene has CDR1 SGHTS and CDR2 YDEGEE. CDR3 protein: CASSSVWGDYEQYF. For the CDR3, the DNA is TGTGCCAGCAGTTCCGTGTGGGGCGACTACGAGCAGTACTTC.

V gene TRBV6-1 combines with J gene TRBJ2-5; 7 nucleotides agree with TRBD1. This CDR3 has 12 residues. V gave up 6 bases and J gave up 4 bases; unmatched junction bases: 2. CDR1 is MNHNS, CDR2 SASEGT, per germline. The CDR3 region is CASRQGPETQYF. The CDR3 nucleotides are TGTGCCAGCAGACAGGGGCCAGAGACCCAGTACTTC.

The chain couples TRBV6-5 to TRBJ2-5, with D perhaps matching TRBD2 (6 bases). Between the trimmed V and J ends, which lost 3 bases and 2 bases, there was a span of 16 bases. The CDR3 runs to 16 residues. Germline V gene data show CDR1 as MNHEY and CDR2 as SVGAGI. The chain's CDR3 is CASSYYKPGGQETQYF. The CDR3, as DNA: TGTGCCAGCAGTTATTATAAACCCGGAGGGCAAGAGACCCAGTACTTC.

As for this clone: Germline and junction disagree at one end, which may indicate a read error. The V gene is TRBV9, the J gene TRBJ1-2, with D unclear. Germline loops: CDR1 SGDLS, CDR2 YYNGEE. The CDR3 totals 13 residues. The CDR3 nucleotides are TGTGCCAGCAGCGTAGGAGGGAACTATGGCTACCCCTTC. This codes for CASSVGGNYGYPF.

The gene calls are TRBV5-6 and TRBJ2-6, with 7 bases lining up with TRBD1. Germline V gives CDR1 SGHDT, CDR2 YYEEEE. This CDR3 comprises 14 residues. After removal of 6 bases from V and 0 bases from J, the junction contained 0 bases not matched to a gene. The CDR3 sequence: CASNRGSGANVLTF. The CDR3 nucleotides are TGTGCCAGCAACAGGGGCTCTGGGGCCAACGTCCTGACTTTC.

The rearrangement joins TRBV28 to TRBJ1-1; D perhaps matches TRBD1 (5 bases). From germline, CDR1 is MDHEN and CDR2 SYDVKM. V lost 1 base, J lost 0 bases, and 9 bases lay in between. CDR3 length: 15 amino acids. CDR3 DNA: TGTGCCAGCAGTTTATTGCGGGGGGTGAACACTGAAGCTTTCTTT. Translation gives CASSLLRGVNTEAFF.

The genes are TRBV9 and TRBJ1-5; 10 bases map to TRBD1. The CDR3 has 15 amino acids. The germline CDR1 and CDR2 sequences are SGDLS and YYNGEE. V shed 2 bases and J 7 bases; nucleotides not matched to a gene: 6. The CDR3 reads CASSVSGTGVQPQHF. DNA of the CDR3: TGTGCCAGCAGCGTCTCCGGGACAGGGGTCCAGCCCCAGCATTTT.

The V call is TRBV19, the J call TRBJ2-1; TRBD1 agrees at 7 bases. The germline V gene has CDR1 LNHDA and CDR2 SQIVND (reference sequence). With V trimmed by 7 bases and J by 8 bases, 8 bases remained unmatched. The CDR3 runs 13 residues. The chain's CDR3 is CASIDTGDDEQFF. For the CDR3, the DNA is TGTGCCAGTATCGACACAGGGGACGATGAGCAGTTCTTC. The full variable domain, completed using reference TRBV19 and TRBJ2-1, is DGGITQSPKYLFRKEGQNVTLSCEQNLNHDAMYWYRQDPGQGLRLIYYSQIVNDFQKGDIAEGYSVSREKKESFPLTVTSAQKNPTAFYLCASIDTGDDEQFFGPGTRLTVL.

Points on this clone: Likely a read error: the CDR3 ends without its conserved phenylalanine or tryptophan. The chain uses TRBV9 and TRBJ1-1; 9 bases fit TRBD1. V shed 4 bases, J shed 2 bases, and the junction held 6 bases outside the gene matches. The CDR3 is 15 amino acids. The V gene's germline CDR1 is SGDLS and CDR2 YYNGEE. CDR3 in DNA: TGTGCCAGCAGCCTCCGGACAGGGGTAAACACTGAAGCTTTCTCT. Translating gives CASSLRTGVNTEAFS.

The chain joins TRBV15 to TRBJ2-5, with a weak D call TRBD2 (6 bases). The V and J ends lost 1 base and 5 bases respectively, with 11 bases between them. The CDR3 loop spans 14 amino acids. The germline CDR1 and CDR2 sequences are LNHNV and YYDKDF (reference sequence). CDR3 protein: CATSRGGAGETQYF. DNA of the CDR3: TGTGCCACCAGCAGAGGAGGGGCGGGGGAGACCCAGTACTTC.

V gene TRBV19 combines with J gene TRBJ2-5; 8 bases align to TRBD1. CDR1 LNHDA and CDR2 SQIVND come from the germline V gene (reference sequence). J gave up 4 bases and V 1 base, and 11 bases lay outside the gene matches. This CDR3 is 17 amino acids long. The CDR3 loop is CASSIAASGGGGETQYF. Written as DNA, the CDR3 is TGTGCCAGTAGTATAGCAGCCTCAGGGGGCGGTGGAGAGACCCAGTACTTC.

The chain has TRBV28 and TRBJ1-2; 8 bases align to TRBD1. The V gene's germline CDR1 is MDHEN and CDR2 SYDVKM. Unmatched junction bases numbered 15, after V lost 2 bases and J lost 7 bases. This CDR3 spans 17 amino acids. CDR3: CASSLPSLSQGARGYTF. Here the CDR3 DNA reads TGTGCCAGCAGTTTACCTTCCCTTTCCCAGGGGGCGCGTGGCTACACCTTC.

This clone was recorded a few times. The chain recombines TRBV29-1 with TRBJ2-3; 9 bases match TRBD2. This CDR3 is built from 15 residues. Germline CDR1 is SQVTM and CDR2 is ANQGSEA. With 0 bases clipped from V and 6 bases from J, the junction kept 7 bases outside the gene matches. The CDR3 DNA reads as TGCAGCGTTGAAGACGAGCGGGGGGCATCGGATACGCAGTATTTT. Translation: CSVEDERGASDTQYF.

The chain links TRBV28 to TRBJ1-3; 7 nucleotides line up with TRBD1. CDR3 length equals 15 residues. Germline values: CDR1 MDHEN, CDR2 SYDVKM. The ends lost 5 bases at V and 0 bases at J; junction bases unmatched: 4. CDR3 DNA: TGTGCCAGCAGTAGAGGGGGCCGCTCTGGAAACACCATATATTTT. It encodes CASSRGGRSGNTIYF.

Regarding this clone: A junction boundary mismatches the germline segment, possibly from a read error. The chain recombines TRBV6-5 with TRBJ2-3; D is undetermined. Germline loops: CDR1 MNHEY, CDR2 SVGAGI. This CDR3 is built from 13 residues. CDR3 region: CASSDSLADTQYF. In DNA, the CDR3 is TGTGCCAGCAGTGACTCCCTCGCAGATACGCAGTATTTT.